A single sample is the source of the 25 T cell receptor beta chains below, sequenced in a study of identical twins. In TCRdb, the 5' RACE reads were re-called with MiXCR into one record per CDR3 protein. Of just under 650,000 distinct CDR3 sequences listed, less than 9% are singletons. The same data also contributed to another study, on yellow fever vaccine responses in identical twins.

The sample comprised PBMCs. Receptors were obtained from a woman aged 18-35 years in good health.

This clonotype was found many times. The chain is built from TRBV12-3 or TRBV12-4 and TRBJ2-1, with TRBD2 matching 14 bases. V dropped 6 bases and J dropped 4; count of bases not matched to a gene: 8. The CDR3 length is 17 residues. The CDR3 here is CASRGTSGRSPYNEQFF. The DNA of the CDR3 is TGTGCCAGCAGGGGGACTAGCGGGAGATCCCCTTACAATGAGCAGTTCTTC.

This clonotype was detected many times. The J gene is TRBJ1-1, the V gene TRBV6-5; D remains unclear. Between the trimmed V and J ends, which lost 8 bases and 0 bases, there was a span of 7 bases. Germline CDR1 and CDR2: MNHEY and SVGAGI. The length of the CDR3 is 12 residues. CDR3 sequence (DNA): TGTGCCAGCTACAGACTGAACACTGAAGCTTTCTTT. Encoded protein: CASYRLNTEAFF.

This clonotype was seen more than once but under ten times. This chain uses TRBV3-1 with TRBJ2-7; a weak D match, TRBD2 (6 bases). Looked up from germline, CDR1 is LGHDT and CDR2 is YNNKEL (reference sequence). This CDR3 contains 18 residues. V dropped 1 base and J dropped 0 bases, with 19 bases sitting between them. CDR3 coding DNA: TGTGCCAGCAGCCAAGTGGGCCCATGGGACTCAGGCTCCTACGAGCAGTACTTC. This gives the protein CASSQVGPWDSGSYEQYF.

The V and J genes are TRBV6-2 or TRBV6-3 and TRBJ1-5; D remains unclear. The CDR3 is 15 residues long. Germline lookup yields CDR1 MNHEY and CDR2 SVGEGT. The germline V and J ends were trimmed by 2 bases and 1 base, with 9 bases remaining between them. The CDR3 DNA sequence: TGTGCCAGCAGTTACCAAACATTAAGCAATCAGCCCCAGCATTTT. Translating it yields CASSYQTLSNQPQHF.

This clonotype has at least ten counts. The rearrangement joins TRBV5-1 to TRBJ1-1; tentatively, D is TRBD1 (6 bases). The V end was cut by 4 bases, the J end by 6 bases, with 22 bases between. Germline CDR1 SGHRS, CDR2 YFSETQ. This CDR3 has 16 residues. Here the CDR3 reads CASSRIAYRDPAEAFF. The CDR3 nucleotides are TGCGCCAGCAGCCGTATAGCCTACAGGGACCCCGCTGAAGCTTTCTTT. The variable domain in full, with the rest retrieved from reference TRBV5-1 and TRBJ1-1, is KAGVTQTPRYLIKTRGQQVTLSCSPISGHRSVSWYQQTPGQGLQFLFEYFSETQRNKGNFPGRFSGRQFSNSRSEMNVSTLELGDSALYLCASSRIAYRDPAEAFFGQGTRLTVV.

This clonotype was detected many times. V usage is TRBV5-1 and J usage is TRBJ2-2; 8 bases fit TRBD2. Germline CDR1 reads SGHRS; CDR2 reads YFSETQ. The CDR3 sequence is 15 residues long. V shed 1 base and J 5 bases; nucleotides not matched to a gene: 4. CDR3 amino acids: CASSLRREGTGELFF. DNA for the CDR3: TGCGCCAGCAGCTTGCGACGGGAGGGGACCGGGGAGCTGTTTTTT.

This clonotype was observed at least ten times. DNA for the CDR3: TGCAGCGTGAGACAGGACCCGAACACTGAAGCTTTCTTT. This codes for CSVRQDPNTEAFF. This rearrangement joins TRBV29-1 to TRBJ1-1; the D gene is possibly TRBD1 (6 bases). This CDR3 is built from 13 residues. Germline CDR1 SQVTM, CDR2 ANQGSEA. The V end lost 6 bases, the J end lost 1 base, and 12 bases lay between the germline ends.

This clonotype was recorded many times. The chain recombines TRBV29-1 with TRBJ2-1, with D perhaps TRBD2 (6 bases). Germline V gene sequence: CDR1 SQVTM, CDR2 ANQGSEA. This CDR3 comprises 13 residues. V lost 4 bases and J lost 3, with 10 bases in between. The CDR3 sequence: CSVVPTSYNEQFF. Written as DNA, the CDR3 is TGCAGCGTTGTTCCGACTAGCTACAATGAGCAGTTCTTC.

This clonotype was picked up a small number of times. DNA for the CDR3: TGTGCCAGCAGTTCCCTTCTCTATCGGAGCTCCTACGAGCAGTACTTC. Amino acids: CASSSLLYRSSYEQYF. The rearrangement links TRBV28 to TRBJ2-7, with D uncertain. The CDR3 has 16 residues. Germline loops: CDR1 MDHEN, CDR2 SYDVKM. V was clipped by 4 bases and J by 0 bases, with 16 bases between them. The whole variable domain, filled in from reference TRBV28 and TRBJ2-7, reads DVKVTQSSRYLVKRTGEKVFLECVQDMDHENMFWYRQDPGLGLRLIYFSYDVKMKEKGDIPEGYSVSREKKERFSLILESASTNQTSMYLCASSSLLYRSSYEQYFGPGTRLTVT.

This chain's CDR3 is CASSFVAGTSGEQYF. CDR3 nucleotide sequence: TGTGCCAGCAGCTTCGTCGCCGGGACCTCTGGCGAGCAGTACTTC. The gene calls are TRBV7-2 and TRBJ2-7, with D perhaps given as TRBD1 or TRBD2 (5 bases each). There are 15 residues in the CDR3. V was trimmed by 3 bases and J by 6 bases, leaving 18 bases between them. CDR1 is SGHTA, CDR2 FQGNSA, per germline.

This clonotype has just a few counts. The chain has TRBV24-1 and TRBJ2-1; D uncertain. V lost 5 bases to trimming and J lost 6 bases, with 13 bases between them. Germline V CDR1 and CDR2: KGHDR, SFDVKD. The CDR3 has 14 residues. The CDR3 loop reads CATSGRLWGNEQFF. DNA for the CDR3: TGTGCCACCAGTGGGAGATTATGGGGCAATGAGCAGTTCTTC.

This clonotype was observed a handful of times. V and J are TRBV14 and TRBJ2-3; the match to TRBD1 covers 8 bases. The CDR3 is 18 amino acids. The V gene's germline CDR1 is SGHDN and CDR2 FVKESK. J was trimmed by 1 base and V by 0 bases; bases with no gene match: 9. DNA of the CDR3: TGTGCCAGCAGCCAAGAATATTGGGCAGGGGGCCGCACAGATACGCAGTATTTT. This translates into CASSQEYWAGGRTDTQYF. Drawing the rest from reference TRBV14 and TRBJ2-3, the complete variable domain is EAGVTQFPSHSVIEKGQTVTLRCDPISGHDNLYWYRRVMGKEIKFLLHFVKESKQDESGMPNNRFLAERTGGTYSTLKVQPAELEDSGVYFCASSQEYWAGGRTDTQYFGPGTRLTVL.

This CDR3 reads CASSLLPKDGYTF. The CDR3 DNA is TGTGCCAGCAGTTTATTACCCAAGGATGGCTACACCTTC. The genes are TRBV28 and TRBJ1-2, with D hard to call. Germline CDR1 MDHEN, CDR2 SYDVKM. V was clipped by 1 base and J by 6 bases, with 9 bases between them. The CDR3 spans 13 residues.

This clonotype was recorded many times. This chain connects TRBV25-1 to TRBJ2-2; no clear D gene. The CDR3 covers 11 residues. V lost 4 bases to trimming and J lost 7 bases, with 4 bases between them. Germline V gene lookup returns CDR1 MGHDK and CDR2 SYGVNS. CDR3 residues: CASSGGGELFF. The CDR3 nucleotides read TGTGCCAGCAGTGGAGGCGGGGAGCTGTTTTTT.

The table lists this clonotype with a few counts. The chain employs TRBV20-1 and TRBJ2-1, with TRBD2 matching 8 bases. Germline CDR1 DFQATT, CDR2 SNEGSKA (reference sequence). CDR3 length: 13 amino acids. The CDR3 DNA follows: TGCAGCGTCGCTGGGACTAGAAACAATGAGCAGTTCTTC. This sequence encodes CSVAGTRNNEQFF.

This rearrangement joins TRBV4-1 to TRBJ2-7, with 9 bases matching TRBD1. Trimming took 5 bases from V and 0 from J; bases not matched to a gene: 2. The V gene's germline CDR1 is MGHRA and CDR2 YSYEKL. The CDR3 is 14 residues long. This CDR3 is CASSTGQGSYEQYF. CDR3 sequence (DNA): TGCGCCAGCAGCACGGGACAGGGCTCCTACGAGCAGTACTTC.

The chain uses TRBV5-6 and TRBJ2-3; maybe TRBD2 (7 bases). Per the germline V gene, CDR1 is SGHDT and CDR2 is YYEEEE. CDR3 length equals 17 residues. V was clipped by 4 bases and J by 6 bases, with 24 bases between them. The CDR3 bases are TGTGCCAGCAGCCCAGAGCTCCTATGGGGGGGGCCGGATACGCAGTATTTT. It specifies CASSPELLWGGPDTQYF.

This clonotype has only a few counts. The gene calls are TRBV7-9 and TRBJ2-7; tentatively, D is TRBD1 (6 bases). Germline V gene lookup returns CDR1 SEHNR and CDR2 FQNEAQ (reference sequence). This CDR3 spans 14 amino acids. Between the trimmed V and J ends, which lost 1 base and 5 bases, there was a span of 12 bases. In DNA form, the CDR3 reads TGTGCCAGCAGCTTAGTCCAGACAGGTAACGAGCAGTACTTC. Its translation: CASSLVQTGNEQYF.

This chain connects TRBV12-3 or TRBV12-4 to TRBJ2-2; 9 bases match TRBD1. There are 15 residues in the CDR3. The trim removed 8 bases at V and 5 bases at J, leaving 9 bases unmatched. The CDR3 region is CASPLGQGLTGELFF. CDR3 bases: TGTGCCAGCCCTTTAGGACAGGGGTTAACCGGGGAGCTGTTTTTT.

V usage is TRBV25-1 and J usage is TRBJ2-5; no reliable D call. CDR3 length equals 11 residues. Germline CDR1 and CDR2: MGHDK and SYGVNS. Trimming cost V 7 bases and J 2 bases, with 5 bases left between them. The CDR3 sequence is CASTDQETQYF. The CDR3 nucleotides are TGTGCCAGCACCGATCAAGAGACCCAGTACTTC. The full variable domain, with the rest looked up from reference TRBV25-1 and TRBJ2-5, is EADIYQTPRYLVIGTGKKITLECSQTMGHDKMYWYQQDPGMELHLIHYSYGVNSTEKGDLSSESTVSRIRTEHFPLTLESARPSHTSQYLCASTDQETQYFGPGTRLLVL.

The V and J genes are TRBV7-8 and TRBJ2-1; 10 positions match TRBD2. This CDR3 spans 17 amino acids. Germline CDR1 SGHVS, CDR2 FQNEAQ. V shed 1 base and J 0 bases; nucleotides not matched to a gene: 3. In nucleotides, the CDR3 is TGTGCCAGCAGCTTAGAACTAGCGGGACACTCCTACAATGAGCAGTTCTTC. It codes for CASSLELAGHSYNEQFF.

The chain is built from TRBV6-1 and TRBJ2-5; TRBD1 matches at 8 bases. The CDR3 extends over 16 amino acids. CDR1 and CDR2 from the germline V gene are MNHNS and SASEGT. The J segment lost 4 bases and the V segment lost 7 bases, leaving 14 bases of the junction unmatched. The CDR3 here is CASMPSPGQARETQYF. CDR3 sequence (DNA): TGTGCCAGCATGCCGTCCCCGGGACAGGCCAGAGAGACCCAGTACTTC.

This clonotype was detected ten times or more. This chain joins TRBV29-1 and TRBJ2-5; D is ambiguous. Germline CDR1 is SQVTM and CDR2 is ANQGSEA. Trimming pared 4 bases from V and 1 base from J, leaving 10 bases between. This CDR3 comprises 13 residues. The DNA for the CDR3 is TGCAGCGTTGTCGGTGGAATCCAAGAGACCCAGTACTTC. This translates into CSVVGGIQETQYF.

Only a few counts were recorded for this clonotype. The chain has TRBV12-3 or TRBV12-4 and TRBJ1-1, with D maybe TRBD1 (5 bases). V lost 3 bases and J lost 0, with 20 bases in between. The CDR3 runs to 18 residues. CDR3 in DNA: TGTGCCAGCAGTTTGGTTCGCGGGGTGGCAGGGATGAACACTGAAGCTTTCTTT. Residues: CASSLVRGVAGMNTEAFF.

At least ten counts were recorded for this clonotype. The chain carries TRBV20-1 and TRBJ2-1; D is unresolved. The CDR3 is 13 amino acids. Trimming pared 4 bases from V and 7 bases from J, leaving 14 bases between. Germline CDR1 is DFQATT and CDR2 is SNEGSKA (reference sequence). The CDR3 spells CSAISFLGNEQFF. The CDR3 coding sequence is TGCAGTGCTATTAGCTTCTTGGGGAATGAGCAGTTCTTC.